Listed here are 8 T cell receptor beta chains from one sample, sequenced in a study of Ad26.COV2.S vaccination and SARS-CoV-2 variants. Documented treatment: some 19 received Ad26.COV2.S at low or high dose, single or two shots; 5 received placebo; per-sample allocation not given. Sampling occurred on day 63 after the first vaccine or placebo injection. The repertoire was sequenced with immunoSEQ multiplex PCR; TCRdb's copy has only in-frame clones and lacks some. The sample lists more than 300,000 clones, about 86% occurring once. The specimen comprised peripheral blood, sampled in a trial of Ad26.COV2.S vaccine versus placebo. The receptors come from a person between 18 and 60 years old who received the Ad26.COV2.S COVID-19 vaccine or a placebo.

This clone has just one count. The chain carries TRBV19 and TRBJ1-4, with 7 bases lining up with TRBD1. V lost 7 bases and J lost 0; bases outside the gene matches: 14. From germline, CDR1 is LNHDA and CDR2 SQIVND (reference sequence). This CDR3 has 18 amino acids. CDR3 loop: CASTLEPGQLATNEKLFF. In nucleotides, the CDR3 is TGTGCCAGTACCCTAGAACCGGGACAGCTTGCAACTAATGAAAAACTGTTTTTT.

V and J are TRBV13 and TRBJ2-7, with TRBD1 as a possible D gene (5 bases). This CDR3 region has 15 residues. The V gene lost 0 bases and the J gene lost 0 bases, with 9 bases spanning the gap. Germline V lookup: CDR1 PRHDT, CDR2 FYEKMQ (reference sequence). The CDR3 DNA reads TGTGCCAGCAGCTTAGGACAGGCCCTCTCCTACGAGCAGTACTTC. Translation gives CASSLGQALSYEQYF.

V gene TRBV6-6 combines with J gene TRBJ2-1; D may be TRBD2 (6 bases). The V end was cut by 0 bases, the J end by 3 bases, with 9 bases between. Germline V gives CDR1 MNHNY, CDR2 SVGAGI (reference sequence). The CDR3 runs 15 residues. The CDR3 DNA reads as TGTGCCAGCAGTTACTCGGGGGGATTCTACAATGAGCAGTTCTTC. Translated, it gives CASSYSGGFYNEQFF.

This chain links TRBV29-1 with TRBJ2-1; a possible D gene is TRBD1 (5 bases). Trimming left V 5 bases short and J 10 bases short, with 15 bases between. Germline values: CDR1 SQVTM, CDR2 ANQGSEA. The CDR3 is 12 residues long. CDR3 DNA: TGCAGCGTTACTCCGGGTCGGACAGAGCAGTTCTTC. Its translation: CSVTPGRTEQFF.

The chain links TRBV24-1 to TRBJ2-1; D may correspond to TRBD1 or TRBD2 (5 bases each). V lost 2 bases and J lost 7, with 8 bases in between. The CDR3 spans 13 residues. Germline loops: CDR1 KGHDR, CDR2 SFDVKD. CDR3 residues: CATSDWGNNEQFF. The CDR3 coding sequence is TGTGCCACCAGTGATTGGGGGAATAATGAGCAGTTCTTC.

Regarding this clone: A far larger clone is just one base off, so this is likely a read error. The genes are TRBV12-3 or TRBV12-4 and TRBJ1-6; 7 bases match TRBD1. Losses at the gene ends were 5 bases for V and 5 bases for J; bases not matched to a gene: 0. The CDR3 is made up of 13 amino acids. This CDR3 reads CASSTGDNSPLHF. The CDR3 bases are TGTGCCAGCAGTACAGGGGATAATTCACCCCTCCACTTT.

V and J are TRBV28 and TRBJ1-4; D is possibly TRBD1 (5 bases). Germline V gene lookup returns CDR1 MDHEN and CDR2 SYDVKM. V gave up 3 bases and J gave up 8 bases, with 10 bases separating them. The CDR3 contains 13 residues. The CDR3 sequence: CASSLIQAEKLFF. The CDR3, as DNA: TGTGCCAGCAGTTTGATACAGGCCGAAAAACTGTTTTTT.

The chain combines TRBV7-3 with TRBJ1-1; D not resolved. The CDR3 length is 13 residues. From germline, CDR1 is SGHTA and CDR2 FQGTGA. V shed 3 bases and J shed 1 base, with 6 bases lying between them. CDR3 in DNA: TGTGCCAGCAGCTTCTCCTCGAACACTGAAGCTTTCTTT. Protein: CASSFSSNTEAFF.